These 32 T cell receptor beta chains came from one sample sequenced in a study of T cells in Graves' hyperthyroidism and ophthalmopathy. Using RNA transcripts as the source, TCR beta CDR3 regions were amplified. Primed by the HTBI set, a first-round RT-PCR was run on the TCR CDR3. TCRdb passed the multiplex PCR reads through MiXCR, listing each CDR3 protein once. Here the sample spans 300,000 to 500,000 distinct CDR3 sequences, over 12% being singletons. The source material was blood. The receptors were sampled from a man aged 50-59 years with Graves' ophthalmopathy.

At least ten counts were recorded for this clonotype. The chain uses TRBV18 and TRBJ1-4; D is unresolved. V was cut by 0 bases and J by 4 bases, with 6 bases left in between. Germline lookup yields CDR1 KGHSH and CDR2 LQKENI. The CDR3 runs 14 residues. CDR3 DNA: TGTGCCAGCTCACCACCGGGCGGTAATGAAAAACTGTTTTTT. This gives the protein CASSPPGGNEKLFF. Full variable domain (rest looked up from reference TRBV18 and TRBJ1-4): NAGVMQNPRHLVRRRGQEARLRCSPMKGHSHVYWYRQLPEEGLKFMVYLQKENIIDESGMPKERFSAEFPKEGPSILRIQQVVRGDSAAYFCASSPPGGNEKLFFGSGTQLSVL.

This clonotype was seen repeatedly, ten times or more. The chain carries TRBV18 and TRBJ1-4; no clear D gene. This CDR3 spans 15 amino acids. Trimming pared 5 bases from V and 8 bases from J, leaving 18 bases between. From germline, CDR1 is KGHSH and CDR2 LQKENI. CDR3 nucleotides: TGTGCCAGCTCAGAGAGTAGCAACGTGAAGGAAAAACTGTTTTTT. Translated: CASSESSNVKEKLFF.

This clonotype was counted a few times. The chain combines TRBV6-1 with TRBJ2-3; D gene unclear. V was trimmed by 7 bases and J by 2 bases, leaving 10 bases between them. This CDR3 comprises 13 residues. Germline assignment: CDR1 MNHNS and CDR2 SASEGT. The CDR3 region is CASKIGFTDTQYF. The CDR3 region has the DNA TGTGCCAGCAAAATAGGGTTCACAGATACGCAGTATTTT.

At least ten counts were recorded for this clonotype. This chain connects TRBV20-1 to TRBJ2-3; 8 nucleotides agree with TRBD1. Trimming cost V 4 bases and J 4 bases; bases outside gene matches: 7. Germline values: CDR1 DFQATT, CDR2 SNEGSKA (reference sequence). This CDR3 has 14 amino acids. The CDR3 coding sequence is TGCAGTGCTACGACAGGGGACCTGCCAGATACGCAGTATTTT. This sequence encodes CSATTGDLPDTQYF.

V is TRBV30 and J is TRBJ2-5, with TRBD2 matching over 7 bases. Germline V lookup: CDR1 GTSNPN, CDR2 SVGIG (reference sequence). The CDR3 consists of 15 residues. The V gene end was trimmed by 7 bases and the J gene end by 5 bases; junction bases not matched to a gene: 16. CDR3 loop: CASLGGEGDWETQYF. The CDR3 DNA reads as TGTGCCTCGCTTGGGGGGGAGGGAGATTGGGAGACCCAGTACTTC. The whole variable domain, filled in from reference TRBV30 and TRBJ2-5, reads SQTIHQWPATLVQPVGSPLSLECTVEGTSNPNLYWYRQAAGRGLQLLFYSVGIGQISSEVPQNLSASRPQDRQFILSSKKLLLSDSGFYLCASLGGEGDWETQYFGPGTRLLVL.

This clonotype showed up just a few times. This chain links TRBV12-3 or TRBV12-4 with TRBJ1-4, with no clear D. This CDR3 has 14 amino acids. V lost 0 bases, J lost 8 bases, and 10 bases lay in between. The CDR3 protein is CASSLAGSGEKLFF. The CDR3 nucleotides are TGTGCCAGCAGTTTAGCGGGTTCTGGGGAAAAACTGTTTTTT.

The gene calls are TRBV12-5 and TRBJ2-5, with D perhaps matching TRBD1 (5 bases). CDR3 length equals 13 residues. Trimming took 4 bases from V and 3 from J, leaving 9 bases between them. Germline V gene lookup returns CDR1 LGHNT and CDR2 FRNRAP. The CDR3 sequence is CASGSTVEETQYF. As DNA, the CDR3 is TGTGCTAGTGGTTCGACAGTCGAAGAGACCCAGTACTTC.

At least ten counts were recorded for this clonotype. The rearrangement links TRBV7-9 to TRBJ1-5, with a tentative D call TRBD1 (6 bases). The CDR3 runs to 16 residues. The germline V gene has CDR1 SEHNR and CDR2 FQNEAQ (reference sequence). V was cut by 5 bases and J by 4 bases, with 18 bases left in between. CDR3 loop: CASSLGSGGNNQPQHF. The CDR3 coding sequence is TGTGCCAGCAGCCTTGGCTCGGGGGGCAATAATCAGCCCCAGCATTTT.

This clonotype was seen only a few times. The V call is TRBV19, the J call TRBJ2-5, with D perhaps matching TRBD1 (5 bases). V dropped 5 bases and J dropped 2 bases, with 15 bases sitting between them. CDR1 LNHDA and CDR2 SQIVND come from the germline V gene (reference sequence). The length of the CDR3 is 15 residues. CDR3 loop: CASSVRSGQQETQYF. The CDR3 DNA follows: TGTGCCAGTAGTGTTAGGTCAGGACAACAAGAGACCCAGTACTTC.

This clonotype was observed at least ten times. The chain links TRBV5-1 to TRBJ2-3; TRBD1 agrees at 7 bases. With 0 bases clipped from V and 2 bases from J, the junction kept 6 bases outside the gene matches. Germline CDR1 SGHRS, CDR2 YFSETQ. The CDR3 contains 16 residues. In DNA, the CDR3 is TGCGCCAGCAGCTTGGGTTCGGGGACAGCCACAGATACGCAGTATTTT. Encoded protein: CASSLGSGTATDTQYF.

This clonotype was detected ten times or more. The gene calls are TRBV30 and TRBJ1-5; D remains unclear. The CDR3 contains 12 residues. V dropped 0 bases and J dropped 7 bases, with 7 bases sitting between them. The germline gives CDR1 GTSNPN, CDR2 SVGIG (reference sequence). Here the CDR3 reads CAWSVDKQPQHF. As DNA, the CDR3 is TGTGCCTGGAGTGTAGATAAACAGCCCCAGCATTTT.

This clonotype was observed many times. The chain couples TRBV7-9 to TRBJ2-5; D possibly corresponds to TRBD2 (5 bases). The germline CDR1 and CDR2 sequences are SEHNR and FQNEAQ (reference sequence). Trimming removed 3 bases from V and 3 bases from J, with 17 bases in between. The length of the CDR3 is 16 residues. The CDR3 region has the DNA TGTGCCAGCAGCTTTCAGCGGTCCGGAGAAGAAGAGACCCAGTACTTC. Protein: CASSFQRSGEEETQYF.

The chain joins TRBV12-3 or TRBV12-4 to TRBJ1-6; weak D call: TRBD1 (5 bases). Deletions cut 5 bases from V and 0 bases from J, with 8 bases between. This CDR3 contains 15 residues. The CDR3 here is CASSGGSSYNSPLHF. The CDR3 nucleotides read TGTGCCAGCAGTGGGGGGAGCTCCTATAATTCACCCCTCCACTTT.

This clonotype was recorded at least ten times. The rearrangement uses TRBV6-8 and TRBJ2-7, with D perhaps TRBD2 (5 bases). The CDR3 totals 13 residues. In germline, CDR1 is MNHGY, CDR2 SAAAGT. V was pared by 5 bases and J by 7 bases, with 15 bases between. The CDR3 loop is CASSDRLSKEQYF. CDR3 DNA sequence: TGTGCCAGCAGTGACCGACTATCGAAGGAGCAGTACTTC.

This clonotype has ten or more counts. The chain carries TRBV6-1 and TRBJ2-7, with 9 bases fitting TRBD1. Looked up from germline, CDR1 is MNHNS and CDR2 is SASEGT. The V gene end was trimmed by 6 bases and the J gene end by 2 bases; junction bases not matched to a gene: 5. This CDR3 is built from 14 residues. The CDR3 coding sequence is TGTGCCAGCAGGATGGGGACAGGGACCTACGAGCAGTACTTC. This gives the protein CASRMGTGTYEQYF.

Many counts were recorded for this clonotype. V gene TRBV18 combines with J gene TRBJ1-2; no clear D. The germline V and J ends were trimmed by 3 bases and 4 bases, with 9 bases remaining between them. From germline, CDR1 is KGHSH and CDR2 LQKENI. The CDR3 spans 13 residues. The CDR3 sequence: CASSPDTGYGYTF. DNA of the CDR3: TGTGCCAGCTCACCCGACACTGGCTATGGCTACACCTTC.

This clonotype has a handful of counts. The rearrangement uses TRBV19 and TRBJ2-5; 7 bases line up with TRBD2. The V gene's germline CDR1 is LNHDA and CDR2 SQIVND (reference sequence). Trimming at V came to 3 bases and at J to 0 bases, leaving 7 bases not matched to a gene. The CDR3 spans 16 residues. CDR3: CASSIGGVGNQETQYF. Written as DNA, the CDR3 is TGTGCCAGTAGTATTGGGGGGGTGGGAAACCAAGAGACCCAGTACTTC.

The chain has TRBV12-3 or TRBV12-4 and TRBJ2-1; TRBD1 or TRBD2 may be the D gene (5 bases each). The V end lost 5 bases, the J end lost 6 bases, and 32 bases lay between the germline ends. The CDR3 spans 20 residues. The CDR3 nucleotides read TGTGCCAGCAGTCTCACGTCCGGGGCAGGGCCCCGGGTGGGTGCCAATGAGCAGTTCTTC. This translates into CASSLTSGAGPRVGANEQFF.

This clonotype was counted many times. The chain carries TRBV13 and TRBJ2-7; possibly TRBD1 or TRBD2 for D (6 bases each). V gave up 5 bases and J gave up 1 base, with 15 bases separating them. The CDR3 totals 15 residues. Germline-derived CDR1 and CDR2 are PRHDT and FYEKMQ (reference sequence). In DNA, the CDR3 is TGTGCCAGCAGCCTGGGGGGCGCAAGGTCCTACGAGCAGTACTTC. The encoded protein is CASSLGGARSYEQYF.

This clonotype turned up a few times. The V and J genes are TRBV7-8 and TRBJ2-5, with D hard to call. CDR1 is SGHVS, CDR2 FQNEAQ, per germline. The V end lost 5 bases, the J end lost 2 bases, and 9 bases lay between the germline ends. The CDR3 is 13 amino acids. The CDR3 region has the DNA TGTGCCAGCAGCGTGAAGCCACAAGAGACCCAGTACTTC. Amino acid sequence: CASSVKPQETQYF.

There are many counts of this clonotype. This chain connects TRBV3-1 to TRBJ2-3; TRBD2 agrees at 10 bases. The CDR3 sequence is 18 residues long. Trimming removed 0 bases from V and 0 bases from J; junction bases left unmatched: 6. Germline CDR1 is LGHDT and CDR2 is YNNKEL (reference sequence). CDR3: CASSQELAGLSSTDTQYF. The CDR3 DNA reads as TGTGCCAGCAGCCAAGAACTAGCGGGGTTATCTAGCACAGATACGCAGTATTTT.

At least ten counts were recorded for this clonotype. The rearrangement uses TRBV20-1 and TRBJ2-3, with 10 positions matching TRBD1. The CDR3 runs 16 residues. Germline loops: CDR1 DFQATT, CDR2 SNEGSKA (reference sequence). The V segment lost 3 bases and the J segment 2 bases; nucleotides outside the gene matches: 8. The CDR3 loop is CSASSRDRGFTDTQYF. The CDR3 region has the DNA TGCAGTGCTAGCAGCCGGGACAGGGGATTCACAGATACGCAGTATTTT.

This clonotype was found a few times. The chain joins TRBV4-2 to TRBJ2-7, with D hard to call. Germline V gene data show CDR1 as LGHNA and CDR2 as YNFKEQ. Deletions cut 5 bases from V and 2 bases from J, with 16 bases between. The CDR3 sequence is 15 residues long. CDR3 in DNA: TGTGCCAGCAGCACAGAGGCACGGGTCACCTACGAGCAGTACTTC. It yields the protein CASSTEARVTYEQYF.

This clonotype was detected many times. CDR3 bases: TGTGCCAGCAGCCCGTTGAGGGGGAGCTACAATGAGCAGTTCTTC. Translated: CASSPLRGSYNEQFF. The V gene is TRBV7-8, the J gene TRBJ2-1; D is possibly TRBD1 (6 bases). Germline V gives CDR1 SGHVS, CDR2 FQNEAQ. The CDR3 extends over 15 amino acids. Between the trimmed V and J ends, which lost 5 bases and 3 bases, there was a span of 14 bases.

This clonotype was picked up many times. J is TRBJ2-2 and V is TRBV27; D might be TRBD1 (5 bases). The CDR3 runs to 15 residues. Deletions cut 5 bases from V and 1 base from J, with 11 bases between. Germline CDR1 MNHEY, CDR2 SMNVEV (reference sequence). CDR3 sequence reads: CASSPSRVNTGELFF. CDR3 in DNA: TGTGCCAGCAGTCCCTCCAGGGTGAACACCGGGGAGCTGTTTTTT.

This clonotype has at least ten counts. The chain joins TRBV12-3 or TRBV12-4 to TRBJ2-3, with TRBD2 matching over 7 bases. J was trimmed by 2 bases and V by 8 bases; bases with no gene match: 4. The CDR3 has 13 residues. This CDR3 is CASERGHTDTQYF. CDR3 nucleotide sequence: TGTGCCAGCGAGCGGGGTCACACAGATACGCAGTATTTT.

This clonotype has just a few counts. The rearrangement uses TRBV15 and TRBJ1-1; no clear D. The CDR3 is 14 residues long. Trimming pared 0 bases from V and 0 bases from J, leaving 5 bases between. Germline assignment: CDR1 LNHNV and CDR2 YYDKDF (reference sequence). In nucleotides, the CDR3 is TGTGCCACCAGCAGAGATGGAGTGAACACTGAAGCTTTCTTT. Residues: CATSRDGVNTEAFF.

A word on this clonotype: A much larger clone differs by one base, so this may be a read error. The CDR3 bases are TGCAGTGCTAGTAAGCGGGAGTCGAACACAGATACGCAGTATTTT. This gives the protein CSASKRESNTDTQYF. The rearrangement uses TRBV20-1 and TRBJ2-3, with 8 nucleotides matching TRBD2. V shed 3 bases, J shed 2 bases, and the junction held 7 bases outside the gene matches. Germline V CDR1 and CDR2: DFQATT, SNEGSKA (reference sequence). The CDR3 contains 15 residues.

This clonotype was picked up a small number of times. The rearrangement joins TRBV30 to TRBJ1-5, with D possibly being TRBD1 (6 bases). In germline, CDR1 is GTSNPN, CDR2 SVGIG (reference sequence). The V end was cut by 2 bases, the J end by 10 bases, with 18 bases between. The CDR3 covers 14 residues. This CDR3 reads CAWSLRGVQGPQHF. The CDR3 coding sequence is TGTGCCTGGAGTCTGAGGGGGGTTCAAGGTCCCCAGCATTTT.

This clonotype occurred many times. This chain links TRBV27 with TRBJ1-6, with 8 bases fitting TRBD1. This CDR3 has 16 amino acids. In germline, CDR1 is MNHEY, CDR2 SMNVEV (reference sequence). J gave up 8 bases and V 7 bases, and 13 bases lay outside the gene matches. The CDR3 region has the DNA TGTGCCAGCACCATGACAGGGGAAGTTCTATATTCACCCCTCCACTTT. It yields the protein CASTMTGEVLYSPLHF.

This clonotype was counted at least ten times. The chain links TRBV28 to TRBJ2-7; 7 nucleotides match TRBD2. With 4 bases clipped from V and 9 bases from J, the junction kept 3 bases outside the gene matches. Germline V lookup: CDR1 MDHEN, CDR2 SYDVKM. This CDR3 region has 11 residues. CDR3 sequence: CASSSTGGQYF. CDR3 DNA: TGTGCCAGCAGTTCCACGGGAGGGCAGTACTTC. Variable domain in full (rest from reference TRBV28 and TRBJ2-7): DVKVTQSSRYLVKRTGEKVFLECVQDMDHENMFWYRQDPGLGLRLIYFSYDVKMKEKGDIPEGYSVSREKKERFSLILESASTNQTSMYLCASSSTGGQYFGPGTRLTVT.

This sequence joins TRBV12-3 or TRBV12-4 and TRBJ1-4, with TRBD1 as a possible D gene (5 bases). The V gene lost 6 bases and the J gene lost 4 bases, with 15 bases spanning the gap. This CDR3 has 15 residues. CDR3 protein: CASRLTGTNNEKLFF. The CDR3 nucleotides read TGTGCCAGCAGGCTCACGGGGACTAATAATGAAAAACTGTTTTTT.